The entry below gives a single T cell receptor beta chain sequence along with its context. The data stem from a study of T cells in narcolepsy. The table came from immunoSEQ multiplex PCR; TCRdb's copy has only in-frame clones and leaves some out. This table has 26,000 or so clones, about four fifths appearing once. The sequence was collected from a human donor with narcolepsy. The source material was CD45RA- memory CD4+ T cells from PBMCs.

This CDR3 is CAWSLGGGGNTIYF. The DNA for the CDR3 is TGTGCCTGGAGTCTGGGTGGAGGTGGAAACACCATATATTTT. The rearrangement joins TRBV30 to TRBJ1-3, with D unresolved. The V and J ends lost 2 bases and 3 bases respectively, with 11 bases between them. Germline V gene data show CDR1 as GTSNPN and CDR2 as SVGIG (reference sequence). This CDR3 region has 14 residues.